Shown below are 9 T cell receptor beta chains from a single sample sequenced in a study of cytomegalovirus exposure and HLA in healthy donors. The study ran its PCR with 60 Vbeta and 13 Jbeta primers. The repertoire was sequenced with immunoSEQ multiplex PCR; TCRdb's copy has only in-frame clones and lacks some. The sample lists 200,000 to 250,000 clones, over 75% occurring once. Sequenced input: PBMCs. All receptors derive from a human donor in good health.

Remarks on this clone: At one end, the junction sequence differs from germline, possibly due to a read error. This chain joins TRBV7-9 and TRBJ2-7, with D perhaps matching TRBD1 (6 bases). Germline values: CDR1 SEHNR, CDR2 FQNEAQ (reference sequence). There are 14 residues in the CDR3. The CDR3 reads CASSTPGHPYEQYF. The CDR3 nucleotides read TGCGCCAGCAGCACTCCGGGACATCCCTACGAGCAGTACTTC. Filled out from reference TRBV7-9 and TRBJ2-7, the complete variable domain reads DTGVSQNPRHKITKRGQNVTFRCDPISEHNRLYWYRQTLGQGPEFLTYFQNEAQLEKSRLLSDRFSAERPKGSFSTLEIQRTEQGDSAMYLCASSTPGHPYEQYFGPGTRLTVT.

The chain combines TRBV7-8 with TRBJ2-7, with 7 positions matching TRBD2. In germline, CDR1 is SGHVS, CDR2 FQNEAQ. Unmatched junction bases numbered 4, after V lost 2 bases and J lost 3 bases. The CDR3 has 14 amino acids. CDR3 nucleotide sequence: TGTGCCAGCAGCTTAAGCGGGACCCTCTACGAGCAGTACTTC. Translating it yields CASSLSGTLYEQYF.

The V gene is TRBV29-1, the J gene TRBJ1-4, with TRBD1 as a possible D gene (5 bases). The germline CDR1 and CDR2 sequences are SQVTM and ANQGSEA. V was cut by 6 bases and J by 6 bases, with 11 bases left in between. The CDR3 is 12 amino acids. CDR3 nucleotide sequence: TGCAGCGTGACAGAAGGGCATGAAAAACTGTTTTTT. Protein sequence: CSVTEGHEKLFF.

The V call is TRBV7-2, the J call TRBJ2-5; 13 nucleotides align to TRBD2. This CDR3 is built from 16 residues. V trimming: 5 bases; J trimming: 2 bases; junction bases outside the gene matches: 5. Looked up from germline, CDR1 is SGHTA and CDR2 is FQGNSA. The CDR3 here is CASSQGTSGIQETQYF. The CDR3, as DNA: TGTGCCAGCAGCCAAGGGACTAGCGGGATTCAAGAGACCCAGTACTTC.

The chain joins TRBV28 to TRBJ2-5, with no clear D. V gave up 3 bases and J gave up 3 bases, with 5 bases separating them. Germline V gene data show CDR1 as MDHEN and CDR2 as SYDVKM. The CDR3 is made up of 12 amino acids. Written as DNA, the CDR3 is TGTGCCAGCAGTTTTTTTAAAGAGACCCAGTACTTC. This sequence encodes CASSFFKETQYF.

The J gene is TRBJ2-7, the V gene TRBV28; TRBD1 might be the D (6 bases). Trimming cost V 7 bases and J 0 bases, with 19 bases left between them. This CDR3 contains 16 residues. Germline CDR1 reads MDHEN; CDR2 reads SYDVKM. CDR3 loop: CASTPRGEQVSYEQYF. CDR3 nucleotide sequence: TGTGCCAGCACCCCCAGGGGCGAGCAGGTCTCCTACGAGCAGTACTTC.

The V gene is TRBV6-5, the J gene TRBJ1-1; a weak D match, TRBD1 (6 bases). The V gene lost 4 bases and the J gene lost 1 base, with 16 bases spanning the gap. Looked up from germline, CDR1 is MNHEY and CDR2 is SVGAGI. The CDR3 has 16 residues. CDR3 sequence reads: CASSLISWGRNTEAFF. The CDR3 DNA follows: TGTGCCAGCAGTTTGATTTCATGGGGGCGGAACACTGAAGCTTTCTTT.

The genes are TRBV7-9 and TRBJ2-5; possible D gene TRBD2, 5 bases. The CDR3 totals 15 residues. Germline assignment: CDR1 SEHNR and CDR2 FQNEAQ (reference sequence). V lost 2 bases, J lost 5 bases, and 15 bases lay in between. The CDR3 loop reads CASSLTGRDGETQYF. CDR3 DNA sequence: TGTGCCAGCAGCTTAACGGGCCGGGATGGGGAGACCCAGTACTTC.

This chain joins TRBV19 and TRBJ2-7, with D hard to call. The CDR3 runs 12 residues. Between the trimmed V and J ends, which lost 1 base and 3 bases, there was a span of 4 bases. In germline, CDR1 is LNHDA, CDR2 SQIVND (reference sequence). The CDR3 DNA reads TGTGCCAGTAGTATAGTCGGCTACGAGCAGTACTTC. This encodes CASSIVGYEQYF.